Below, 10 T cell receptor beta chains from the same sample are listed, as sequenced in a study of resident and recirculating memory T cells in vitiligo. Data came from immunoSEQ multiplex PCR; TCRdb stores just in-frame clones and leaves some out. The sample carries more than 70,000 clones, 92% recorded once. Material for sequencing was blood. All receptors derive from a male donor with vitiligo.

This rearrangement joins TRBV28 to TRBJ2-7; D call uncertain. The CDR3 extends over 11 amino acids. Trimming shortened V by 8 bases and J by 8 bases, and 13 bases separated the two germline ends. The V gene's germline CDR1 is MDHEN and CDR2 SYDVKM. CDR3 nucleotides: TGTGCCAGCGGGCACGCAGCTAAGCAGTACTTC. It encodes CASGHAAKQYF.

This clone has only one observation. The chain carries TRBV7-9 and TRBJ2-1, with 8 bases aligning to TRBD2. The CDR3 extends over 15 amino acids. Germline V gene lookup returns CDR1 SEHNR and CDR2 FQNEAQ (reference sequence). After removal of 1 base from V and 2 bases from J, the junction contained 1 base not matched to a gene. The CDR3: CASSLVAGPYNEQFF. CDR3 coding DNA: TGTGCCAGCAGCTTAGTAGCGGGACCCTACAATGAGCAGTTCTTC.

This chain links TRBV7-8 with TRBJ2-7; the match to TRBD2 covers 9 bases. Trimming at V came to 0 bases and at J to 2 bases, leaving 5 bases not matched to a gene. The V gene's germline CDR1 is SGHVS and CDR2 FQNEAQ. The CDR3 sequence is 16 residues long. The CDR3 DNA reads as TGTGCCAGCAGCTTAGCGCCGGCTAGCGGGACCTACGAGCAGTACTTC. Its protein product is CASSLAPASGTYEQYF.

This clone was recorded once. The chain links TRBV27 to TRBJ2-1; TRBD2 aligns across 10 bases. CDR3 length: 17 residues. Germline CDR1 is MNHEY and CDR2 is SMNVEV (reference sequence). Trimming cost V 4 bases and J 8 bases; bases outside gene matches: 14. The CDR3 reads CASSWSRASGSRYEQFF. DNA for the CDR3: TGTGCCAGCAGTTGGTCCCGGGCTAGCGGGAGCCGCTATGAGCAGTTCTTC.

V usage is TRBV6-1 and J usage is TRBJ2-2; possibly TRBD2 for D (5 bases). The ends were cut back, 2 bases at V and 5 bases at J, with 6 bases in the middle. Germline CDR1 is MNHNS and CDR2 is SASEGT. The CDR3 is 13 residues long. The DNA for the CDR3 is TGTGCCAGCAGTGAACCGGGAACCGGGGAGCTGTTTTTT. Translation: CASSEPGTGELFF.

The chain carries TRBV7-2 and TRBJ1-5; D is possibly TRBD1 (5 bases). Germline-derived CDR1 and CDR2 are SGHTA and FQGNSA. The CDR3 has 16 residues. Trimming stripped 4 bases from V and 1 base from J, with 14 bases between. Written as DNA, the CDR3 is TGTGCCAGCAGCTCCGCAATTAAGGGGAGCAATCAGCCCCAGCATTTT. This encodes CASSSAIKGSNQPQHF.

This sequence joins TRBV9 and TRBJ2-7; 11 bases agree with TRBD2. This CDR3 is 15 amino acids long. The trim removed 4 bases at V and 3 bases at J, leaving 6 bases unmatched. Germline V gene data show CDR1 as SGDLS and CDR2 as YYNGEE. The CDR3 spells CASSPWGTSGYEQYF. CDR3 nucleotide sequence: TGTGCCAGCAGCCCGTGGGGGACTAGCGGCTACGAGCAGTACTTC.

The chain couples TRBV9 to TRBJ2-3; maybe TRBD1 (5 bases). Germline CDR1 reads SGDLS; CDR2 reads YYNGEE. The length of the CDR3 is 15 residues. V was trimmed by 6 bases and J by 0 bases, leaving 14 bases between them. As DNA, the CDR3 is TGTGCCAGCAATAGGGGCGGTTCGAGCACAGATACGCAGTATTTT. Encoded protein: CASNRGGSSTDTQYF.

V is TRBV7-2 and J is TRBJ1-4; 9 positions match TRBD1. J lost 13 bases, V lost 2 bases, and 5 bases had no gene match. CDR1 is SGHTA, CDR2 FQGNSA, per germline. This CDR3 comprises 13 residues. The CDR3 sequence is CASSLSQGALLFF. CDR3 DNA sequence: TGTGCCAGCAGCTTATCACAGGGGGCTTTACTGTTTTTT.

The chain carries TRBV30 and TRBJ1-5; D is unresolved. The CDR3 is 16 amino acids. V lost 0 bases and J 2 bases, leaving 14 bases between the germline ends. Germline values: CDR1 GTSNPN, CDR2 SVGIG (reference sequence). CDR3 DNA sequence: TGTGCCTGGAGTGTAGCCCGGGGTCGGGGCAATCAGCCCCAGCATTTT. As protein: CAWSVARGRGNQPQHF.